This paragraph reports one T cell receptor beta chain. Its target is unknown. J was trimmed by 4 bases and V by 6 bases; bases with no gene match: 4. The CDR3 contains 13 residues. Germline values: CDR1 SGHRS, CDR2 YFSETQ. This entry comes from a study of response to subunit inactivated influenza vaccine. TCRdb itself ran the RT-PCR reads through MiXCR, one entry per CDR3 protein. This sample has about 780,000 distinct CDR3 sequences, with 18% found just once. General study points: The authors offered the suggestion that each seasonal influenza vaccination recruits few new T cells.

This sample comprised PBMCs from blood, obtained roughly 5 days after vaccination. The TCR was taken from a man aged 50 or older who received an inactivated influenza vaccine. V usage is TRBV5-1 and J usage is TRBJ2-7; TRBD1 matches 10 bases. The CDR3 DNA reads TGCGCCAGCAAACCGGGACAGGGGTACGAGCAGTACTTC. Translated: CASKPGQGYEQYF. The entire variable domain, with the rest obtained from reference TRBV5-1 and TRBJ2-7, is as follows: KAGVTQTPRYLIKTRGQQVTLSCSPISGHRSVSWYQQTPGQGLQFLFEYFSETQRNKGNFPGRFSGRQFSNSRSEMNVSTLELGDSALYLCASKPGQGYEQYFGPGTRLTVT.